The T cell receptor (beta chain) under discussion was sequenced for a study of siplizumab effects on memory and regulatory T cells. Regarding the study as a whole: Fewer alloreactive sequences mapped to unstimulated CD4+ memory cells under siplizumab.

Germline lookup yields CDR1 MDHEN and CDR2 SYDVKM. Germline trimming cut 7 bases from V and 4 bases from J; bases unmatched to any gene: 1. The CDR3 totals 12 residues. The method was immunoSEQ multiplex PCR; TCRdb's version includes in-frame clones alone and lacks a portion of them. This sample has approximately 48,000 clones, with about 94% found just once. Comment on this clone: The antigen is not known.

The chain employs TRBV28 and TRBJ2-7; 10 bases fit TRBD1. The receptor's source is a human donor in good health. Input material: CD8+ T cells sorted from blood. This chain's CDR3 is CASKDRGYEQYF. The CDR3 nucleotides are TGTGCCAGCAAGGACAGGGGGTACGAGCAGTACTTC.